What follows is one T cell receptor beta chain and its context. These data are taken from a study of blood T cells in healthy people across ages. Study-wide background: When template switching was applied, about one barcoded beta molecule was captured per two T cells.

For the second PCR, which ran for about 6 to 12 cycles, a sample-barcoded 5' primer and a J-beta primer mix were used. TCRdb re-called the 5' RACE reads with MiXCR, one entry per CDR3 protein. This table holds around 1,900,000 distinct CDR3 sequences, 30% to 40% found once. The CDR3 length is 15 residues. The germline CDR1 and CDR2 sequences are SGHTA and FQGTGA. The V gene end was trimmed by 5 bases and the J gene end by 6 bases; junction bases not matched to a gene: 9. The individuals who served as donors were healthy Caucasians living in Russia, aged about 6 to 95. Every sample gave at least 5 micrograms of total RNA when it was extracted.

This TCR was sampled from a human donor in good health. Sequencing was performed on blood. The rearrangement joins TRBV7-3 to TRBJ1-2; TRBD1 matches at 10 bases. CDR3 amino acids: CASSTPGTGVDGYTF. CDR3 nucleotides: TGTGCCAGCAGCACCCCGGGGACAGGGGTCGATGGCTACACCTTC.